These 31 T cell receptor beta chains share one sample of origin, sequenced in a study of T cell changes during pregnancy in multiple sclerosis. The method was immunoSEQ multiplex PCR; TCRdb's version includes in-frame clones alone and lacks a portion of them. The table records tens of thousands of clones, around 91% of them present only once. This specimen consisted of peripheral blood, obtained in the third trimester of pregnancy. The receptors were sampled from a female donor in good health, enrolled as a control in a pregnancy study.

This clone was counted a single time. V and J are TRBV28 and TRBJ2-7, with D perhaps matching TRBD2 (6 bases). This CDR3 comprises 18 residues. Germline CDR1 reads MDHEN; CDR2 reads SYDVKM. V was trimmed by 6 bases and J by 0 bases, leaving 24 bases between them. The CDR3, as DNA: TGTGCCAGCAGCCGCCCATTGGCGGGGACCAAATACTCCTACGAGCAGTACTTC. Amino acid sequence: CASSRPLAGTKYSYEQYF. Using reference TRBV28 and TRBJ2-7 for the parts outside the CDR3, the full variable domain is DVKVTQSSRYLVKRTGEKVFLECVQDMDHENMFWYRQDPGLGLRLIYFSYDVKMKEKGDIPEGYSVSREKKERFSLILESASTNQTSMYLCASSRPLAGTKYSYEQYFGPGTRLTVT.

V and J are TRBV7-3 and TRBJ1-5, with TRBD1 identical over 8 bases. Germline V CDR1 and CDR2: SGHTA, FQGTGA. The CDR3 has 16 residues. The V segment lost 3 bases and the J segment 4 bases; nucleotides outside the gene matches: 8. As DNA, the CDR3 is TGTGCCAGCAGCTTGACCGGGACAGGAAGGAATCAGCCCCAGCATTTT. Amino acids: CASSLTGTGRNQPQHF.

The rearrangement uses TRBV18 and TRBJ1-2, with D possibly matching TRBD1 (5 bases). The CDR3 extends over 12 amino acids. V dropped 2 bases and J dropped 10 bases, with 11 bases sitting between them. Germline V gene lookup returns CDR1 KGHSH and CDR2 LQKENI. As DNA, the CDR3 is TGTGCCAGCTCACCAGGGGGGATAGACTACACCTTC. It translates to CASSPGGIDYTF.

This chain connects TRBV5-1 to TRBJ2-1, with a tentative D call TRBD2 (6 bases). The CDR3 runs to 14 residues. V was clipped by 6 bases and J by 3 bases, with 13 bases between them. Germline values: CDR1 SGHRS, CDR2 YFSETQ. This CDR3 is CASTGGTDYNEQFF. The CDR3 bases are TGCGCCAGCACTGGGGGGACCGACTACAATGAGCAGTTCTTC. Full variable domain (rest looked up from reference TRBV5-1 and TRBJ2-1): KAGVTQTPRYLIKTRGQQVTLSCSPISGHRSVSWYQQTPGQGLQFLFEYFSETQRNKGNFPGRFSGRQFSNSRSEMNVSTLELGDSALYLCASTGGTDYNEQFFGPGTRLTVL.

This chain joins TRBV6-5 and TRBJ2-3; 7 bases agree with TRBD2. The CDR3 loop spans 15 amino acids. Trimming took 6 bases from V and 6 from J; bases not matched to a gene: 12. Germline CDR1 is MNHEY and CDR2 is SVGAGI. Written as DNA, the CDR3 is TGTGCCAGCAGCCCCCCCGGCGGGAGTATTGATACGCAGTATTTT. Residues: CASSPPGGSIDTQYF.

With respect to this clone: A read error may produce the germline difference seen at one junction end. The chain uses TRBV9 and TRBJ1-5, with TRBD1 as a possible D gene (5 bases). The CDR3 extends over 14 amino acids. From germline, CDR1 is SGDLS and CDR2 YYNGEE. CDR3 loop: CASSSGGGNQPQHF. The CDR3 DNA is TGTGCCAGCAGCTCCGGGGGAGGGAATCAACCCCAGCATTTT.

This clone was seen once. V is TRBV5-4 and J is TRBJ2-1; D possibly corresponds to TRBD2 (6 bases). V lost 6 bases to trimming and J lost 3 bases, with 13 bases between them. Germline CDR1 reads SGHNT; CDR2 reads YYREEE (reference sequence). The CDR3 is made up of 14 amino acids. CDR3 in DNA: TGTGCCAGCACCCGGGGCGGGATCTACAATGAGCAGTTCTTC. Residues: CASTRGGIYNEQFF.

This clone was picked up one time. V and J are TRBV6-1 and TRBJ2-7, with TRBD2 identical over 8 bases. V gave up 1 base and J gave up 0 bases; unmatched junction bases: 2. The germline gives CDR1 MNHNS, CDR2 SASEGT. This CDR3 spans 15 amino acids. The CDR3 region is CASSEESGSSYEQYF. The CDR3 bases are TGTGCCAGCAGTGAAGAAAGCGGGAGCTCCTACGAGCAGTACTTC.

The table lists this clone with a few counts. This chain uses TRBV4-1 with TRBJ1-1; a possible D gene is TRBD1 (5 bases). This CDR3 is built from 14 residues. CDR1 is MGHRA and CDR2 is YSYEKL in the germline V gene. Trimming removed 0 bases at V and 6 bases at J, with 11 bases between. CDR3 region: CASSQEGWGAEAFF. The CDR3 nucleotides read TGCGCCAGCAGCCAAGAAGGGTGGGGGGCTGAAGCTTTCTTT.

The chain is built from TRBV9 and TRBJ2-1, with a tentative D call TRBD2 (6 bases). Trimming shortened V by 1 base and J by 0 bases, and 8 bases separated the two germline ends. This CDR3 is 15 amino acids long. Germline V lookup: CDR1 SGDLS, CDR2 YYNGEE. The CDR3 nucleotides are TGTGCCAGCAGCGTAACGGGGGACTCCTACAATGAGCAGTTCTTC. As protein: CASSVTGDSYNEQFF.

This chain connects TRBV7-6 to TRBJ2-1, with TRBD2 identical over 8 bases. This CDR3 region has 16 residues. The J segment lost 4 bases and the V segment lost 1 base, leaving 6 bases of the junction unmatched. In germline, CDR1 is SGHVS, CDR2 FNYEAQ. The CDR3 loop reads CASSLDVGLEYNEQFF. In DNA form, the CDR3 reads TGTGCCAGCAGCTTAGACGTGGGACTAGAGTACAATGAGCAGTTCTTC.

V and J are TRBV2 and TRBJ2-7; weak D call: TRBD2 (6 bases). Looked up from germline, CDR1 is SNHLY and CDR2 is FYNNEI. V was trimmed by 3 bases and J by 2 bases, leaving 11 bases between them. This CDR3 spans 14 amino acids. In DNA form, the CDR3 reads TGTGCCAGCAGTGAGGGCGGGGCTCCCTACGAGCAGTACTTC. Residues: CASSEGGAPYEQYF.

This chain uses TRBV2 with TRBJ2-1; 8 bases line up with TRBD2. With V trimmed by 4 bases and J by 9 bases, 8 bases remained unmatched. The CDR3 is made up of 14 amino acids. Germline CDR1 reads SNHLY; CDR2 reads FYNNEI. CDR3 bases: TGTGCCAGCAGTGTGAGTAGCGGGGTCGGTGAGCAGTTCTTC. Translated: CASSVSSGVGEQFF.

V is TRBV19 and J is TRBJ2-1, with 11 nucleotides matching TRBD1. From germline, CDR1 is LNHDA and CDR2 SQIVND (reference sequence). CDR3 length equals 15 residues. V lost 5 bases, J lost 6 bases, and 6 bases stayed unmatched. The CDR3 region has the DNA TGTGCCAGTAGTCTGGACAGGGGGCAGGCCAATGAGCAGTTCTTC. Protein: CASSLDRGQANEQFF.

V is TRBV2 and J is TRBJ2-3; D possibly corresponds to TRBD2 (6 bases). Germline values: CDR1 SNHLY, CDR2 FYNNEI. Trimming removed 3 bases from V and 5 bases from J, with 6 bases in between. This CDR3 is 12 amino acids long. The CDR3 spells CASSEGGDTQYF. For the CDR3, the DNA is TGTGCCAGCAGTGAGGGAGGAGATACGCAGTATTTT. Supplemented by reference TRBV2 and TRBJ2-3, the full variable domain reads EPEVTQTPSHQVTQMGQEVILRCVPISNHLYFYWYRQILGQKVEFLVSFYNNEISEKSEIFDDQFSVERPDGSNFTLKIRSTKLEDSAMYFCASSEGGDTQYFGPGTRLTVL.

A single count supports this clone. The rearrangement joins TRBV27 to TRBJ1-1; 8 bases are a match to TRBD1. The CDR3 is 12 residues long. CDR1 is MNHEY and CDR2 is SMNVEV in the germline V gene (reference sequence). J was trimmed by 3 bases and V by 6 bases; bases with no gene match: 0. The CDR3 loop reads CASRGQDTEAFF. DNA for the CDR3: TGTGCCAGCAGGGGACAGGACACTGAAGCTTTCTTT.

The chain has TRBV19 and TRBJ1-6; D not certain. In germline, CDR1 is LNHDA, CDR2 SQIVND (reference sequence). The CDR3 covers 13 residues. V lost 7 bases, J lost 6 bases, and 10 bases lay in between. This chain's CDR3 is CASNSPGNSPLHF. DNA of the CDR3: TGTGCCAGTAACTCGCCTGGTAATTCACCCCTCCACTTT.

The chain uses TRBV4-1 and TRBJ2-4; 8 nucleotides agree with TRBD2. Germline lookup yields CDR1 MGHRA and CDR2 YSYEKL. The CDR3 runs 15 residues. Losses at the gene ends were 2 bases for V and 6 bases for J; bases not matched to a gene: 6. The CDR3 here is CASSQLGLGLNIQYF. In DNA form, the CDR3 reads TGCGCCAGCAGCCAATTGGGACTAGGGCTAAACATTCAGTACTTC.

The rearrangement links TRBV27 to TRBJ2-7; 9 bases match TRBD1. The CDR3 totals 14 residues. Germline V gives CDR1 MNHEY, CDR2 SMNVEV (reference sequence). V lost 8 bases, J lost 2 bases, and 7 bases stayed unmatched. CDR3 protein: CASRFGDRAYEQYF. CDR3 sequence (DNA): TGTGCCAGCCGCTTCGGGGACAGGGCCTACGAGCAGTACTTC.

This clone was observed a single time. Here the CDR3 reads CASSLGGVVGGQETQYF. CDR3 bases: TGTGCCAGCAGTTTAGGGGGTGTGGTTGGAGGGCAAGAGACCCAGTACTTC. The rearrangement joins TRBV27 to TRBJ2-5, with D tentatively TRBD2 (6 bases). V was trimmed by 2 bases and J by 2 bases, leaving 18 bases between them. The germline V gene has CDR1 MNHEY and CDR2 SMNVEV (reference sequence). This CDR3 spans 17 amino acids.

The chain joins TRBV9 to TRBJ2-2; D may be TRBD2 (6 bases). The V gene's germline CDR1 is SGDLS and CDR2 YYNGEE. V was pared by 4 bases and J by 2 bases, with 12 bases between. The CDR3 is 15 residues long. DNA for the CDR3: TGTGCCAGCAGCACCAGGGACTTTAACACCGGGGAGCTGTTTTTT. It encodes CASSTRDFNTGELFF.

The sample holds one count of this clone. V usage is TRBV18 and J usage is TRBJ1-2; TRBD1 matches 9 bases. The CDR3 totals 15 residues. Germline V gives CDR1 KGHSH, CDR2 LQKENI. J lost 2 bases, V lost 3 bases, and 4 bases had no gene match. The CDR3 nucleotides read TGTGCCAGCTCACCCCCCGGGACAGGGAACTATGGCTACACCTTC. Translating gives CASSPPGTGNYGYTF.

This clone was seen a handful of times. The CDR3 protein is CASSTGHSYEQYF. The CDR3 DNA sequence: TGTGCCAGCAGCACCGGACACTCCTACGAGCAGTACTTC. The chain joins TRBV5-4 to TRBJ2-7; possible D gene TRBD1, 5 bases. The CDR3 contains 13 residues. CDR1 and CDR2 from the germline V gene are SGHNT and YYREEE (reference sequence). The germline V and J ends were trimmed by 4 bases and 0 bases, with 8 bases remaining between them. Full variable domain (rest looked up from reference TRBV5-4 and TRBJ2-7): ETGVTQSPTHLIKTRGQQVTLRCSSQSGHNTVSWYQQALGQGPQFIFQYYREEENGRGNFPPRFSGLQFPNYSSELNVNALELDDSALYLCASSTGHSYEQYFGPGTRLTVT.

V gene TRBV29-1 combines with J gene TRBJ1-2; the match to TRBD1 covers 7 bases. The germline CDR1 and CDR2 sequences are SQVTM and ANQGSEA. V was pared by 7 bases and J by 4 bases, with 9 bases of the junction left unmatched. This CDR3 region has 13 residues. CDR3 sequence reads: CSAKTGPRYGYTF. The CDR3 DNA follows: TGCAGCGCAAAGACAGGGCCACGCTATGGCTACACCTTC.

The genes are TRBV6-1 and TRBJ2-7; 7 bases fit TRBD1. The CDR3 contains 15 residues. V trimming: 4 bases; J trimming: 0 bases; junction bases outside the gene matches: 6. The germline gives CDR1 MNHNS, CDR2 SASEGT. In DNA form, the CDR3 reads TGTGCCAGCAGTGTGGGGACAGACCACTCCTACGAGCAGTACTTC. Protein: CASSVGTDHSYEQYF.

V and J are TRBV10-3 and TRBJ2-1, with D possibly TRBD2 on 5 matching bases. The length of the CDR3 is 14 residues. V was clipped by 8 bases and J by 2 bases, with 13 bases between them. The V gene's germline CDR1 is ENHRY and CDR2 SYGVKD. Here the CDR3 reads CAIADGLPYNEQFF. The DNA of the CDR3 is TGTGCCATCGCCGATGGACTTCCCTACAATGAGCAGTTCTTC.

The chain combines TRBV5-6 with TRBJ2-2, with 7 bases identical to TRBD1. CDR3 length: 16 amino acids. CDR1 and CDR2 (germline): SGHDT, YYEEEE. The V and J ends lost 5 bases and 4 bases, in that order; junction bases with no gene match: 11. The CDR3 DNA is TGTGCCAGCAGGAAGCGTACAGGGGCGGGCACCGGGGAGCTGTTTTTT. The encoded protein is CASRKRTGAGTGELFF.

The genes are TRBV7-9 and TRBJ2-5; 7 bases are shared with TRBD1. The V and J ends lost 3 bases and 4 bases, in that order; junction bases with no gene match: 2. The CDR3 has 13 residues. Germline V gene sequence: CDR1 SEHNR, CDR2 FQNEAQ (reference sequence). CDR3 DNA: TGTGCCAGCAGCTTCAGGGGGAGAGAGACCCAGTACTTC. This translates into CASSFRGRETQYF.

In DNA form, the CDR3 reads TGTGCCAGCAGCCGGGACAGTCACAATGAGCAGTTCTTC. This gives the protein CASSRDSHNEQFF. The chain has TRBV5-4 and TRBJ2-1, with TRBD1 matching over 7 bases. CDR3 size: 13 residues. The V gene end was trimmed by 4 bases and the J gene end by 5 bases; junction bases not matched to a gene: 3. Germline V gene data show CDR1 as SGHNT and CDR2 as YYREEE (reference sequence).

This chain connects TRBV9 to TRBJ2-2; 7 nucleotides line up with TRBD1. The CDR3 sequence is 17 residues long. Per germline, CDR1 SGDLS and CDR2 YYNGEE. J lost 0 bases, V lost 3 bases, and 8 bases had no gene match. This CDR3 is CASSEPSGTANTGELFF. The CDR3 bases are TGTGCCAGCAGCGAGCCATCCGGGACAGCGAACACCGGGGAGCTGTTTTTT.

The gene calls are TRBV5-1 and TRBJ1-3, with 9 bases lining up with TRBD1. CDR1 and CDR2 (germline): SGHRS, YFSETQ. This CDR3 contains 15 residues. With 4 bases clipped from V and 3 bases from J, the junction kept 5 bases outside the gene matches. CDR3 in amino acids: CASSGTGQGGNTIYF. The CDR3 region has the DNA TGCGCCAGCAGCGGGACAGGGCAGGGTGGAAACACCATATATTTT.